This TCR beta chain was sequenced for a study of blood T cells in healthy people across ages. Study-wide results and caveats: The unsorted PBMCs prevented any conclusive comparison of naive versus antigen-experienced cells.

With a J-beta primer mix and a sample-barcoded 5' primer, a second PCR ran about 7 to 11 cycles. Every sample gave at least 2.5 million paired-end reads containing CDR3. A single record per CDR3 protein comes from TCRdb applying MiXCR to the 5' RACE reads. The sample includes roughly 1.6 million distinct CDR3 sequences, almost 35% of them seen just once. CDR1 SNHLY and CDR2 FYNNEI come from the germline V gene. Trimming removed 10 bases from V and 2 bases from J; junction bases left unmatched: 6. The CDR3 has 14 residues. The authors extracted at least 5 micrograms of total RNA per sample. Concerning this clonotype itself: Its specificity is not known.

The genes are TRBV2 and TRBJ2-5; 11 bases map to TRBD2. This TCR was recovered from a woman in her twenties or thirties in good health. Sample: blood. The CDR3 DNA reads as TGTGCCATGGGACTAGCGGTGGGACAAGAGACCCAGTACTTC. Its protein product is CAMGLAVGQETQYF.